The source of this T cell receptor (beta chain) is a study of preoperative IRX-2 immunotherapy in early breast cancer. Some clones are missing from TCRdb's copy, which holds only in-frame ones; the method was immunoSEQ multiplex PCR. The sample records about 23,000 clones, approximately 95% being singletons. The treatment here: preoperative locoregional IRX-2 cytokine immunotherapy. Samples came from a phase Ib trial of preoperative locoregional IRX-2 cytokine immunotherapy. Trimming left V 2 bases short and J 2 bases short, with 6 bases between. There are 13 residues in the CDR3. The germline V gene has CDR1 KGHSH and CDR2 LQKENI.

The sequence derives from a human donor with breast cancer. The J gene is TRBJ1-2, the V gene TRBV18; D is undetermined. Sample: tumor tissue, taken after IRX-2 immunotherapy. The CDR3: CASSPEGNYGYTF. The DNA of the CDR3 is TGTGCCAGCTCACCAGAAGGGAACTATGGCTACACCTTC.